The 5 T cell receptor beta chains given below trace back to one sample, sequenced in a study of shared T cell receptors in the human thymus (dated by TCRdb to the early 2020s). The library was made by the immunoSEQ multiplex PCR assay. TCRdb stores this immuneACCESS table with in-frame sequences only. Part of the clones is absent; in the studies checked, under half of the shortfall reflects unresolved V genes, and no reason is known for the rest. This sample comprises roughly 710,000 clones, 70% to 90% of them detected only once. Jointly, the top ten make up approximately 0.01% of the sample. These sequences were also reported in another study, on human thymus T cells.

Sequences were obtained from thymocytes. The source of these receptors is a girl in the first two years of life with a congenital heart defect. Donor details come from another sample of the same person, matched by shared clones.

This clone was seen only once. The gene calls are TRBV27 and TRBJ2-3, with 8 positions matching TRBD1. Germline loops: CDR1 MNHEY, CDR2 SMNVEV (reference sequence). The CDR3 is 17 amino acids. V lost 1 base, J lost 3 bases, and 9 bases stayed unmatched. CDR3 loop: CASSLYNRGERTDTQYF. CDR3 in DNA: TGTGCCAGCAGTTTATATAACAGGGGGGAAAGGACAGATACGCAGTATTTT.

The chain carries TRBV7-2 and TRBJ2-5; D might be TRBD1 (6 bases). TRBJ2-7 matches the DNA end more closely, so the J call is doubtful. Germline V gene lookup returns CDR1 SGHTA and CDR2 FQGNSA. The CDR3 loop spans 16 amino acids. The DNA of the CDR3 is TGTGCCAGCAGCCCATGTAGCCGGGACATTTCATACGAGCAGTACTTC. This encodes CASSPCSRDISYEQYF.

The DNA for the CDR3 is TGTGCCAGCAGTCCCGGGACTAGTTTCGCCCCCCAAGAGACCCAGTACTTC. Translation gives CASSPGTSFAPQETQYF. This rearrangement joins TRBV28 to TRBJ2-5; 8 bases are shared with TRBD2. The length of the CDR3 is 17 residues. Germline V gene sequence: CDR1 MDHEN, CDR2 SYDVKM. Trimming took 5 bases from V and 1 from J; bases not matched to a gene: 12.

The V gene is TRBV29-1, the J gene TRBJ1-3; D might be TRBD1 (5 bases). The ends were cut back, 3 bases at V and 0 bases at J, with 12 bases in the middle. The CDR3 is 15 amino acids. Germline assignment: CDR1 SQVTM and CDR2 ANQGSEA. CDR3 DNA: TGCAGCGTTGAGGGGGAGGGGAACTCTGGAAACACCATATATTTT. It yields the protein CSVEGEGNSGNTIYF.

This chain links TRBV11-2 with TRBJ2-7; D might be TRBD2 (6 bases). This CDR3 comprises 17 residues. Trimming took 5 bases from V and 1 from J, leaving 21 bases between them. Germline values: CDR1 SGHAT, CDR2 FQNNGV. CDR3 in DNA: TGTGCCAGCAGCCGCCTGGAGGGGAAAATACTGTCCTACGAGCAGTACTTC. This gives the protein CASSRLEGKILSYEQYF.